The following is a TCR beta chain sequence with its context. The antigen is unknown. These data belong to a study of T cell repertoires in cytomegalovirus infection. Study overall: HLA-B-restricted CMV epitopes that are well studied were used alongside recently identified HLA-C-restricted ones. Indications of both CMV infection and matching HLA type were provided by public TCR beta signatures. General study points: HLA-C-restricted, CMV-specific TCR beta clonotypes were dominant ex vivo.

TCRdb ran MiXCR on the reads and lists one entry per CDR3 protein. Of roughly 340,000 distinct CDR3 sequences in the sample, roughly 29% were seen once. Per germline, CDR1 LNHNV and CDR2 YYDKDF (reference sequence). The CDR3 is 17 residues long. Trimming stripped 0 bases from V and 3 bases from J, with 17 bases between. The clonotype was recovered from a human donor in good health (CMV status not recorded). Some clones in this sample may be carry-over from other donors' samples. The genes are TRBV15 and TRBJ1-1, with a weak D call TRBD1 (5 bases). The sequences come from cultured PBMCs, collected from culture after CMV antigen stimulation. CDR3 bases: TGTGCCACCAGCAGAGATCGGGACGATCGGGGTTACACTGAAGCTTTCTTT. Residues: CATSRDRDDRGYTEAFF. The complete variable domain, with remaining parts taken from reference TRBV15 and TRBJ1-1, reads DAMVIQNPRYQVTQFGKPVTLSCSQTLNHNVMYWYQQKSSQAPKLLFHYYDKDFNNEADTPDNFQSRRPNTSFCFLDIRSPGLGDTAMYLCATSRDRDDRGYTEAFFGQGTRLTVV.